The 29 T cell receptor beta chains below all came from one sample that was sequenced in a study of regulatory T cells in long-lasting Graves disease (dated by TCRdb to the early 2020s). The library was generated by multiplex PCR. Sequenced on an Illumina HiSeq 4000. TCR beta libraries were built with iRepertoire HTBI primers and Arm-PCR amplification of CDR3 regions. Through fastp at Q25 and MiXCR, TCRdb rebuilt clones from the public reads, retaining in-frame beta chains. Every distinct CDR3 protein forms one entry, paired with its most common genes and DNA. The sample records about 440,000 distinct CDR3 sequences, about 15% of which are singletons. In total, the top ten clones hold approximately 15% of the sample. The sample's time point, from its label and the paper: newly diagnosed GD, antithyroid drugs for less than 3 months. For both TCR sequencing and RNA sequencing, RNA was extracted from PBMCs using TRIzol.

These data were also filed under a second study, of T cells in Graves' hyperthyroidism and ophthalmopathy.

Sequences were derived from peripheral blood mononuclear cells (PBMCs), sampled at new diagnosis, from a patient treated with antithyroid drugs. All receptors come from a woman younger than 45 with Graves disease. Donor details come from another sample of the same person, matched by shared clones.

This clonotype was counted at least ten times. The rearrangement links TRBV6-1 to TRBJ2-1; the D gene is possibly TRBD2 (5 bases). Germline V gene data show CDR1 as MNHNS and CDR2 as SASEGT. V lost 5 bases, J lost 5 bases, and 10 bases lay in between. The CDR3 spans 13 residues. CDR3 amino acids: CASSQEVHNEQFF. The CDR3 DNA sequence: TGTGCCAGCAGTCAGGAGGTCCACAATGAGCAGTTCTTC.

This clonotype was seen at least ten times. The junction differs from germline at one of its ends, possibly a read error. V and J are TRBV5-1 and TRBJ2-1; 7 positions match TRBD1. The CDR3 has 13 amino acids. Germline CDR1 SGHRS, CDR2 YFSETQ. The CDR3 region is CASRGQSYNEQFF. The CDR3 DNA follows: TGTGCCAGCAGGGGACAGTCCTACAATGAGCAGTTCTTC.

The rearrangement joins TRBV4-1 to TRBJ1-4, with TRBD1 matching over 7 bases. With 2 bases clipped from V and 3 bases from J, the junction kept 3 bases outside the gene matches. From germline, CDR1 is MGHRA and CDR2 YSYEKL. The CDR3 covers 15 residues. The CDR3 DNA reads as TGCGCCAGCAGCCAACCCGGGACAGCTAATGAAAAACTGTTTTTT. Protein: CASSQPGTANEKLFF.

Notes on this clonotype: A far larger clone is just one base off, so this is likely a read error. The genes are TRBV12-3 or TRBV12-4 and TRBJ2-3, with unresolved D. The CDR3 totals 11 residues. V was cut by 4 bases and J by 6 bases, with 5 bases left in between. Written as DNA, the CDR3 is TGTGCCAGCAGTTCCCGGGATACGCAGTATTTT. This sequence encodes CASSSRDTQYF.

The table lists this clonotype with many counts. J is TRBJ2-5 and V is TRBV12-3 or TRBV12-4; D remains unclear. Deletions cut 6 bases from V and 5 bases from J, with 16 bases between. The CDR3 has 14 amino acids. The CDR3 DNA sequence: TGTGCCAGCAGGACCTCTAGGAGTATGGAGACCCAGTACTTC. This codes for CASRTSRSMETQYF.

For the CDR3, the DNA is TGTGCCAGCAGCTTAGGGGGGAGAGCAGGGTACTACAATGAGCAGTTCTTC. It specifies CASSLGGRAGYYNEQFF. This chain joins TRBV7-9 and TRBJ2-1; D is possibly TRBD1 or TRBD2 (5 bases each). This CDR3 spans 17 amino acids. Between the trimmed V and J ends, which lost 1 base and 3 bases, there was a span of 16 bases. Germline values: CDR1 SEHNR, CDR2 FQNEAQ (reference sequence). Full variable domain (remainder filled in from reference TRBV7-9 and TRBJ2-1): DTGVSQNPRHKITKRGQNVTFRCDPISEHNRLYWYRQTLGQGPEFLTYFQNEAQLEKSRLLSDRFSAERPKGSFSTLEIQRTEQGDSAMYLCASSLGGRAGYYNEQFFGPGTRLTVL.

This clonotype was picked up many times. The chain is built from TRBV20-1 and TRBJ2-5, with TRBD2 identical over 8 bases. The germline V gene has CDR1 DFQATT and CDR2 SNEGSKA (reference sequence). Trimming at V came to 5 bases and at J to 5 bases, leaving 13 bases not matched to a gene. The CDR3 totals 15 residues. The CDR3, as DNA: TGCAGTGCTGAGCTACTAGCGGACCGTGGTGAGACCCAGTACTTC. Its translation is CSAELLADRGETQYF.

Remarks on this clonotype: Lacking the conserved final phenylalanine or tryptophan, this CDR3 likely reflects a read error. V gene TRBV5-1 combines with J gene TRBJ2-1, with 8 bases lining up with TRBD2. Per the germline V gene, CDR1 is SGHRS and CDR2 is YFSETQ. The V segment lost 5 bases and the J segment 6 bases; nucleotides outside the gene matches: 10. The CDR3 covers 15 residues. The DNA for the CDR3 is TGCGCCAGCAGAATACTAGCGGAGCCCTCCAATGAGCAGTTCCTC. As protein: CASRILAEPSNEQFL.

The chain recombines TRBV4-1 with TRBJ1-1, with 9 bases lining up with TRBD1. The V and J ends lost 4 bases and 10 bases, in that order; junction bases with no gene match: 16. The CDR3 covers 16 residues. From germline, CDR1 is MGHRA and CDR2 YSYEKL. The CDR3 nucleotides are TGCGCCAGCAGCCGGAGGGACAGGGAATTGGTTTTCGGAGCTTTCTTT. This gives the protein CASSRRDRELVFGAFF.

This clonotype showed up many times. The chain joins TRBV6-2 or TRBV6-3 to TRBJ2-7; D uncertain. Germline lookup yields CDR1 MNHEY and CDR2 SVGEGT. The CDR3 runs 15 residues. Trimming left V 8 bases short and J 0 bases short, with 17 bases between. As DNA, the CDR3 is TGTGCCAGCCTACCTTCTATATCGATCTCCTACGAGCAGTACTTC. This sequence encodes CASLPSISISYEQYF.

This clonotype was seen ten or more times. The rearrangement links TRBV11-2 to TRBJ2-7, with 8 nucleotides matching TRBD1. The J segment lost 4 bases and the V segment lost 5 bases, leaving 10 bases of the junction unmatched. There are 15 residues in the CDR3. CDR1 is SGHAT, CDR2 FQNNGV, per germline. CDR3 coding DNA: TGTGCCAGCAGCAAGCCTCGGGACAGGCTTTACGAGCAGTACTTC. Translation: CASSKPRDRLYEQYF.

The table lists this clonotype with many counts. The chain employs TRBV24-1 and TRBJ2-3, with D possibly being TRBD2 (6 bases). V lost 3 bases, J lost 2 bases, and 14 bases lay in between. CDR1 and CDR2 from the germline V gene are KGHDR and SFDVKD. The CDR3 has 16 residues. The CDR3 region is CATSDTGTSDTDTQYF. The CDR3 DNA follows: TGTGCCACCAGTGATACCGGGACTTCTGACACAGATACGCAGTATTTT.

This clonotype has a handful of counts. The chain uses TRBV24-1 and TRBJ2-1, with 8 nucleotides matching TRBD1. Looked up from germline, CDR1 is KGHDR and CDR2 is SFDVKD. The CDR3 extends over 16 amino acids. Unmatched junction bases numbered 6, after V lost 4 bases and J lost 2 bases. CDR3 sequence: CATSDHTGGPYNEQFF. The CDR3 DNA reads as TGTGCCACCAGTGACCATACAGGGGGTCCCTACAATGAGCAGTTCTTC.

This clonotype was seen a few times. The rearrangement links TRBV7-3 to TRBJ2-2, with D unresolved. CDR3 length equals 13 residues. Germline V gene data show CDR1 as SGHTA and CDR2 as FQGTGA. Trimming removed 0 bases from V and 6 bases from J, with 5 bases in between. The CDR3 loop is CASSLTPAGELFF. Written as DNA, the CDR3 is TGTGCCAGCAGCTTAACTCCGGCCGGGGAGCTGTTTTTT.

This clonotype has ten or more counts. The chain has TRBV11-2 and TRBJ2-3, with 7 positions matching TRBD2. CDR3 length: 17 amino acids. Germline V gene data show CDR1 as SGHAT and CDR2 as FQNNGV. V shed 0 bases, J shed 8 bases, and the junction held 14 bases outside the gene matches. The CDR3 sequence: CASSLESSGHHRITQYF. CDR3 nucleotide sequence: TGTGCCAGCAGCTTAGAGTCTAGCGGCCACCATAGGATTACGCAGTATTTT. The complete variable domain, with remaining parts taken from reference TRBV11-2 and TRBJ2-3, reads EAGVAQSPRYKIIEKRQSVAFWCNPISGHATLYWYQQILGQGPKLLIQFQNNGVVDDSQLPKDRFSAERLKGVDSTLKIQPAKLEDSAVYLCASSLESSGHHRITQYFGPGTRLTVL.

This chain connects TRBV15 to TRBJ2-1; 14 nucleotides agree with TRBD2. Unmatched junction bases numbered 14, after V lost 2 bases and J lost 8 bases. The CDR3 is 19 amino acids. Germline lookup yields CDR1 LNHNV and CDR2 YYDKDF (reference sequence). The CDR3 nucleotides read TGTGCCACCAGCAGACTCGGGACTAGCGGGAGACATTCTCCCCATGAGCAGTTCTTC. This sequence encodes CATSRLGTSGRHSPHEQFF.

Many counts were recorded for this clonotype. The V call is TRBV30, the J call TRBJ2-7, with 8 bases fitting TRBD2. The V gene end was trimmed by 2 bases and the J gene end by 4 bases; junction bases not matched to a gene: 4. This CDR3 is 13 amino acids long. The V gene's germline CDR1 is GTSNPN and CDR2 SVGIG (reference sequence). The CDR3 reads CAWSRGGVYEQYF. The CDR3 DNA follows: TGTGCCTGGAGTCGGGGGGGGGTTTACGAGCAGTACTTC.

This clonotype appeared many times. V usage is TRBV12-3 or TRBV12-4 and J usage is TRBJ2-3; TRBD2 matches at 7 bases. The CDR3 sequence is 14 residues long. J gave up 6 bases and V 2 bases, and 5 bases lay outside the gene matches. CDR3 coding DNA: TGTGCCAGCAGTTTAATGGCGGGAGCGGATACGCAGTATTTT. It is translated as CASSLMAGADTQYF.

In its sample, this clonotype was seen many times. The V and J genes are TRBV6-1 and TRBJ1-5, with TRBD1 matching 9 bases. This CDR3 comprises 15 residues. Germline CDR1 and CDR2: MNHNS and SASEGT. The trim removed 7 bases at V and 5 bases at J, leaving 9 bases unmatched. CDR3 in amino acids: CASTPGQGSYQPQHF. The CDR3 DNA reads as TGTGCCAGCACTCCGGGACAGGGATCGTATCAGCCCCAGCATTTT.

This chain uses TRBV30 with TRBJ2-1; unclear D gene. The CDR3 is 13 amino acids. With 4 bases removed from V and 6 bases from J, the gap between germline ends came to 13 bases. Germline V lookup: CDR1 GTSNPN, CDR2 SVGIG (reference sequence). CDR3 in amino acids: CAWKAKPSNEQFF. CDR3 bases: TGTGCCTGGAAAGCGAAACCGTCCAATGAGCAGTTCTTC.

As to this clonotype: Just one base apart from a much larger clone, this may be a read error. The chain links TRBV9 to TRBJ2-1; 10 bases align to TRBD2. The CDR3 totals 13 residues. CDR1 and CDR2 (germline): SGDLS, YYNGEE. This CDR3 is CASSVSSGRGQLF. In DNA form, the CDR3 reads TGTGCCAGCAGCGTGTCTAGCGGGAGAGGGCAGCTCTTC. The complete variable domain, with remaining parts taken from reference TRBV9 and TRBJ2-1, reads DSGVTQTPKHLITATGQRVTLRCSPRSGDLSVYWYQQSLDQGLQFLIQYYNGEERAKGNILERFSAQQFPDLHSELNLSSLELGDSALYFCASSVSSGRGQLFGPGTRLTVL.

The table lists this clonotype with many counts. The V gene is TRBV5-8, the J gene TRBJ2-3; D is perhaps TRBD1 or TRBD2 (5 bases each). Trimming took 6 bases from V and 0 from J, leaving 8 bases between them. Germline V gives CDR1 SGHTS, CDR2 YDEGEE. The CDR3 sequence is 13 residues long. CDR3 residues: CASNRDSTDTQYF. Written as DNA, the CDR3 is TGTGCCAGCAACCGGGACAGCACAGATACGCAGTATTTT.

The chain is built from TRBV30 and TRBJ2-7, with TRBD2 identical over 9 bases. This CDR3 has 12 amino acids. The J segment lost 10 bases and the V segment lost 0 bases, leaving 4 bases of the junction unmatched. Germline values: CDR1 GTSNPN, CDR2 SVGIG (reference sequence). This CDR3 reads CAWSVQRGAQYF. As DNA, the CDR3 is TGTGCCTGGAGTGTACAGCGGGGGGCACAGTACTTC.

This clonotype was observed many times. The chain has TRBV5-1 and TRBJ2-7; TRBD2 agrees at 8 bases. Germline assignment: CDR1 SGHRS and CDR2 YFSETQ. This CDR3 comprises 16 residues. Trimming at V came to 0 bases and at J to 0 bases, leaving 5 bases not matched to a gene. CDR3 coding DNA: TGCGCCAGCAGCTTGGGCAGGGCGGGAGGCTCCTACGAGCAGTACTTC. Translating gives CASSLGRAGGSYEQYF.

This clonotype showed up many times. The chain has TRBV10-3 and TRBJ2-7; D might be TRBD1 (6 bases). Germline CDR1 is ENHRY and CDR2 is SYGVKD. The V end was cut by 2 bases, the J end by 6 bases, with 17 bases between. The CDR3 contains 15 residues. In DNA, the CDR3 is TGTGCCATCAGTGAGGCGCTTGGGGGCCTAAGCGAGCAGTACTTC. Its translation: CAISEALGGLSEQYF.

This clonotype was seen many times. J is TRBJ2-7 and V is TRBV28, with 7 bases fitting TRBD1. The CDR3 totals 16 residues. The germline gives CDR1 MDHEN, CDR2 SYDVKM. Trimming took 0 bases from V and 6 from J; bases not matched to a gene: 11. DNA for the CDR3: TGTGCCAGCAGTTTATGGGTTGGGCAGGGGGTAGCCGAGCAGTACTTC. It encodes CASSLWVGQGVAEQYF.

This clonotype appeared a few times. DNA for the CDR3: TGTGCCAGCAGCCGCGGGGACAGTGACATAATTCTGCAGTTCTTC. It codes for CASSRGDSDIILQFF. This chain uses TRBV5-5 with TRBJ2-1; D might be TRBD1 (7 bases). V was shortened by 4 bases and J by 12 bases, with 23 bases between the two germline ends. The CDR3 runs to 15 residues. Germline values: CDR1 SGHKS, CDR2 YYEKEE (reference sequence).

As regards this clonotype: Since a much larger clone is just one base distant, this may be a read error. The chain has TRBV11-2 and TRBJ2-7; tentative D call: TRBD1 (5 bases). The CDR3 runs to 14 residues. Per germline, CDR1 SGHAT and CDR2 FQNNGV. CDR3 protein: CASGLDLGPYEQYF. The CDR3 coding sequence is TGTGCCAGCGGCTTAGATCTGGGGCCCTACGAGCAGTACTTC.

This clonotype appeared many times. CDR3 amino acids: CASSSVGEQYF. For the CDR3, the DNA is TGTGCCAGCAGCTCCGTGGGGGAGCAGTACTTC. The V call is TRBV27, the J call TRBJ2-7; no definite D call. From germline, CDR1 is MNHEY and CDR2 SMNVEV (reference sequence). The CDR3 loop spans 11 amino acids. V shed 6 bases and J shed 7 bases, with 10 bases lying between them.